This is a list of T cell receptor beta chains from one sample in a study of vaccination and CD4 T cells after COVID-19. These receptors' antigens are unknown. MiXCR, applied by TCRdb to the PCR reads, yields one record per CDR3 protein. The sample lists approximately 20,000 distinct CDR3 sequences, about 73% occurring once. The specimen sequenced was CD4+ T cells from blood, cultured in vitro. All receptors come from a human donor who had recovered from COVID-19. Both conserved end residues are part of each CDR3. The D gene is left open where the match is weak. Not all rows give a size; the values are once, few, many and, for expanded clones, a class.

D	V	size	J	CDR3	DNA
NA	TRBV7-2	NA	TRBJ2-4	CASSLRRDENIQYF	TGTGCCAGCAGCTTGCGGCGGGATGAAAACATTCAGTACTTC
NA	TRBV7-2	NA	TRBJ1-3	CASSQDPGLFGNTIYF	TGCGCCAGCAGCCAAGATCCAGGGTTATTTGGAAACACCATATATTTT
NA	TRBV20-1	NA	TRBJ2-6	CSASPQTSGANVLTF	TGCAGTGCTAGCCCCCAGACCTCTGGGGCCAACGTCCTGACTTTC
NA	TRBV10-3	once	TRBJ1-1	CAISETGLGTEAFF	TGTGCCATCAGTGAAACAGGGCTCGGCACTGAAGCTTTCTTT
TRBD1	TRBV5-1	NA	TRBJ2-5	CASSLGTQGDQETQYF	TGCGCCAGCAGCTTGGGGACCCAGGGGGACCAAGAGACCCAGTACTTC
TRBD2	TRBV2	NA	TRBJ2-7	CASGGEEQYF	TGTGCCAGCGGGGGGGAGGAGCAGTACTTC
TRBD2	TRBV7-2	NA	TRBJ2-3	CASSAHLAGGPGDTQYF	TGTGCCAGCAGCGCCCATCTAGCGGGAGGGCCCGGAGATACGCAGTATTTT
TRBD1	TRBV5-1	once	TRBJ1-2	CASSPTGQGGYTF	TGCGCCAGCAGCCCGACAGGGCAAGGTGGCTACACCTTC
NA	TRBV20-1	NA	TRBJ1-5	CSAREIGGMGQPQHF	TGCAGTGCTAGAGAGATAGGGGGGATGGGGCAGCCCCAGCATTTT
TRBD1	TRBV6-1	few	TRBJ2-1	CASSRTGGSYNEQFF	TGTGCCAGCAGTCGGACAGGGGGCTCCTACAATGAGCAGTTCTTC
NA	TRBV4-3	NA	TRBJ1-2	CASSQVGREHGYTF	TGCGCCAGCAGCCAAGTTGGGCGGGAGCATGGCTACACCTTC
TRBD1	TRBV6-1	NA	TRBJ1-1	CASSPRQGALTEAFF	TGTGCCAGCAGTCCCCGACAGGGGGCTTTAACTGAAGCTTTCTTT
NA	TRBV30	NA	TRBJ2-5	CAWGKRGTQYF	TGTGCCTGGGGGAAGAGGGGGACCCAGTACTTC
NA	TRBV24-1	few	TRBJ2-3	CATSAGDTQYF	TGTGCCACCAGTGCGGGGGATACGCAGTATTTT
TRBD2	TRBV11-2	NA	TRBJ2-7	CASSFSGGGYEQYF	TGTGCCAGCAGCTTTTCGGGGGGAGGTTACGAGCAGTACTTC
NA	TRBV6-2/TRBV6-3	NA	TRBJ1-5	CASNRLRGRGQPQHF	TGTGCCAGCAACCGCCTACGGGGAAGAGGTCAGCCCCAGCATTTT
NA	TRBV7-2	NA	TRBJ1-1	CASSSVGGEAFF	TGTGCCAGCAGCTCAGTAGGTGGTGAAGCTTTCTTT
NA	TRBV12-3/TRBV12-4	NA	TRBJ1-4	CASSLGPRPAKLFF	TGTGCCAGCAGTCTGGGTCCTAGGCCAGCCAAACTGTTTTTT
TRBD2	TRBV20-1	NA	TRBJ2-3	CSLGGDTDTQYF	TGCAGCCTGGGAGGGGACACAGATACGCAGTATTTT
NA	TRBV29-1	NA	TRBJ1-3	CSVAGGGGNTIYF	TGCAGCGTTGCTGGGGGAGGTGGAAACACCATATATTTT
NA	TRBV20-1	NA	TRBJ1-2	CSARGRQGRGYTF	TGCAGTGCTAGAGGGAGGCAGGGACGAGGCTACACCTTC
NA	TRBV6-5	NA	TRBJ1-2	CASSYWGGYTF	TGTGCCAGCAGTTACTGGGGCGGCTACACCTTC
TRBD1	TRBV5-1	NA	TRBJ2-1	CASSSTGQDEQFF	TGCGCCAGCAGCAGCACGGGACAGGATGAGCAGTTCTTC
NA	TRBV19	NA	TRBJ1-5	CASSFRTAISNQPQHF	TGTGCCAGTAGTTTTAGGACGGCAATTAGCAATCAGCCCCAGCATTTT
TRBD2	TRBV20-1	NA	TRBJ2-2	CSARGELAGGWANTGELFF	TGCAGTGCTAGAGGGGAGCTAGCGGGAGGTTGGGCGAACACCGGGGAGCTGTTTTTT
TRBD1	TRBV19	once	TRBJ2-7	CASSTLRQGSEYEQYF	TGTGCCAGTAGTACCCTCCGACAGGGAAGCGAGTACGAGCAGTACTTC
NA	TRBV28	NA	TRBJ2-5	CASIRPGQPETQYF	TGTGCCAGCATCCGGCCGGGGCAGCCAGAGACCCAGTACTTC
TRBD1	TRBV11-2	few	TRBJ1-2	CASSAPGQGRGYTF	TGTGCCAGCAGCGCGCCGGGACAGGGTCGGGGCTACACCTTC
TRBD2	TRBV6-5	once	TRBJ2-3	CASSSGLAGGISTDTQYF	TGTGCCAGCAGTTCGGGACTAGCGGGAGGGATTAGCACAGATACGCAGTATTTT
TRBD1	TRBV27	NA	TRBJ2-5	CASRRQGAGETQYF	TGTGCCAGCAGGCGACAGGGGGCGGGAGAGACCCAGTACTTC
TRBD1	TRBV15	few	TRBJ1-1	CATSGPTGGIRTEAFF	TGTGCCACCAGCGGACCCACAGGGGGGATTCGGACTGAAGCTTTCTTT
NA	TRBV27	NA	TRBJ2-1	CASRGEYRVNEQFF	TGTGCCAGCAGAGGAGAGTACAGGGTGAATGAGCAGTTCTTC
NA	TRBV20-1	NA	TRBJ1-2	CSAKRWVHF	TGCAGTGCTAAGCGGTGGGTTCACTTC
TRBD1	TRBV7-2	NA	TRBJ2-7	CASSLRSGTGASYEQYF	TGTGCCAGCAGCTTAAGGTCGGGGACAGGGGCTTCCTACGAGCAGTACTTC
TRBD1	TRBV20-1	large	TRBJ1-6	CSAPQGTSPRSSYNSPLHF	TGCAGTGCTCCACAGGGGACAAGTCCCAGAAGCTCCTATAATTCACCCCTCCACTTT
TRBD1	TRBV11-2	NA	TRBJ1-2	CASSLLQGPRSSYTF	TGTGCCAGCAGCTTACTACAGGGGCCGCGTTCCAGCTACACCTTC
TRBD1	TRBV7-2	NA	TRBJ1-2	CASSTGVWGYTF	TGTGCCAGCAGCACAGGGGTATGGGGCTACACCTTC
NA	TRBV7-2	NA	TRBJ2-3	CASGLYTDTQYF	TGTGCCAGCGGGCTCTACACAGATACGCAGTATTTT
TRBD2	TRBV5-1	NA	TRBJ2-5	CASSSRLAGHEETQYF	TGCGCCAGCAGCTCCCGACTAGCGGGACATGAAGAGACCCAGTACTTC
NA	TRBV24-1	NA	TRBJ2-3	CATSDFGTDTQYF	TGTGCCACCAGTGATTTCGGCACAGATACGCAGTATTTT
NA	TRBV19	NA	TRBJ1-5	CASKSGVQPQHF	TGTGCCAGTAAATCAGGTGTCCAGCCCCAGCATTTT
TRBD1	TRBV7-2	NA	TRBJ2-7	CASSLGQQTYEQYF	TGTGCCAGCAGCTTGGGACAGCAAACCTACGAGCAGTACTTC
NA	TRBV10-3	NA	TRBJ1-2	CAIRPRGTNYGYTF	TGTGCCATCAGACCCAGGGGTACTAACTATGGCTACACCTTC
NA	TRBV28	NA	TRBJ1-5	CASSPGTFGNQPQHF	TGTGCCAGCAGTCCCGGGACCTTCGGCAATCAGCCCCAGCATTTT
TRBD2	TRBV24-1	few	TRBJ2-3	CATSDLGLAGSTDTQYF	TGTGCCACCAGTGATTTGGGCTTAGCGGGAAGCACAGATACGCAGTATTTT
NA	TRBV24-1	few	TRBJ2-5	CATSDDPLSTQYF	TGTGCCACCAGTGATGATCCCTTGTCGACCCAGTACTTC
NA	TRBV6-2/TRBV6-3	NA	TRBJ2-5	CASSSVRETQYF	TGTGCCAGCTCGAGCGTTCGGGAGACCCAGTACTTC
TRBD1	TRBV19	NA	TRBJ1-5	CASSRVGTGVIGNQPQHF	TGTGCCAGTAGTAGGGTTGGGACAGGGGTGATTGGGAATCAGCCCCAGCATTTT
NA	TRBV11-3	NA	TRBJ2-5	CASSLGGGGRETQYF	TGTGCCAGCAGCTTAGGAGGAGGGGGGAGAGAGACCCAGTACTTC
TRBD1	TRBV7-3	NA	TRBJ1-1	CASSFRGGHQRTEAFF	TGTGCCAGCAGCTTCCGAGGGGGCCACCAAAGGACTGAAGCTTTCTTT
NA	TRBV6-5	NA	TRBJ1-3	CASSWETHSGNTIYF	TGTGCCAGCAGTTGGGAGACCCACTCTGGAAACACCATATATTTT
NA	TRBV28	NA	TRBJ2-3	CASSSPGRGTDTQYF	TGTGCCAGCAGCTCCCCGGGCAGGGGCACAGATACGCAGTATTTT
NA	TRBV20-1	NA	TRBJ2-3	CGALSGPSTDTQYF	TGCGGTGCTCTGTCCGGACCTAGCACAGATACGCAGTATTTT